This TCR beta chain was sequenced in a study of cytomegalovirus exposure and HLA in healthy donors. From germline, CDR1 is SEHNR and CDR2 FQNEAQ (reference sequence). This CDR3 region has 12 residues. Trimming pared 6 bases from V and 6 bases from J, leaving 8 bases between. Primers for the PCR totalled 60 Vbeta and 13 Jbeta. Here immunoSEQ multiplex PCR was the method, and the copy in TCRdb shows in-frame clones only, minus some. The profile covers about 140,000 clones, with nearly 80% appearing a single time and approximately 0.99% taken by the ten largest. This clone was seen a handful of times. The sequence was collected from a male donor in good health and CMV-seronegative. The source material was PBMCs. The rearrangement links TRBV7-9 to TRBJ2-2; possibly TRBD2 for D (5 bases). CDR3 in DNA: TGTGCCAGCAGGACGGAGGCCGGGGAGCTGTTTTTT. Amino acids: CASRTEAGELFF.